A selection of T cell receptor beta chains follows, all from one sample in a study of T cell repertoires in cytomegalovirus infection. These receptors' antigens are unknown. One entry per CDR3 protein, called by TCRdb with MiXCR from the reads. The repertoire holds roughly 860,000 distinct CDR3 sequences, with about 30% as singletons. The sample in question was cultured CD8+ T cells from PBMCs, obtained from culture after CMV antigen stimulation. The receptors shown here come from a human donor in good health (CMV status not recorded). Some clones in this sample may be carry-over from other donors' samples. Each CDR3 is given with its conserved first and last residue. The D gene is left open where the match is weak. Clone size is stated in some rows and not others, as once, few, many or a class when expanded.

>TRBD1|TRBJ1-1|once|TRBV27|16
CASSSPWTGAGTEAFF
TGTGCCAGCAGTTCCCCATGGACAGGGGCAGGAACTGAAGCTTTCTTT
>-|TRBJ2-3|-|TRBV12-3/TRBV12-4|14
CASSLGPSLDTQYF
TGTGCCAGCAGTTTAGGGCCGTCGCTAGATACGCAGTATTTT
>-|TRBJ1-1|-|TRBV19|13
CASSPTPGYEAFF
TGTGCCAGTAGTCCAACTCCAGGGTACGAAGCTTTCTTT
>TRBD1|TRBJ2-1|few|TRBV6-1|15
CASREPGQVYNEQFF
TGTGCCAGCAGGGAACCGGGACAGGTATACAATGAGCAGTTCTTC
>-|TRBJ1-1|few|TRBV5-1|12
CASRGGNGEAFF
TGCGCCAGCAGAGGAGGGAATGGTGAAGCTTTCTTT
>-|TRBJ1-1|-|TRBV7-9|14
CASSLALGGTEVFF
TGTGCCAGCAGCTTAGCGCTCGGGGGCACTGAAGTTTTCTTT
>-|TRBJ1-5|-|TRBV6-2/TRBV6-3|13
CASSNSRVQPQHF
TGTGCCAGCAGTAATTCCAGGGTGCAGCCCCAGCATTTT
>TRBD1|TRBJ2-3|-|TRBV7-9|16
CASSGFRDRGADTQYF
TGTGCCAGCAGCGGATTCCGGGACAGGGGTGCAGATACGCAGTATTTT
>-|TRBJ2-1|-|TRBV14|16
CASSHPKGPHRNEQFF
TGTGCCAGCAGCCACCCAAAGGGGCCCCACCGCAATGAGCAGTTCTTC
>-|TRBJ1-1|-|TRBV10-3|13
CAIKGRIDTEAFF
TGTGCCATCAAGGGCCGAATAGACACTGAAGCTTTCTTT
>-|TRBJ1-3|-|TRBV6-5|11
CATFSGNTIYF
TGTGCCACCTTCTCTGGAAACACCATATATTTT
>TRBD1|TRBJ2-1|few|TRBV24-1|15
CATSVGRTGYNEQFF
TGTGCCACCAGTGTTGGCAGGACAGGATACAATGAGCAGTTCTTC
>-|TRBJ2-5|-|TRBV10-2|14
CASTEEVFEETQYF
TGCGCCAGCACCGAAGAGGTTTTCGAAGAGACCCAGTACTTC
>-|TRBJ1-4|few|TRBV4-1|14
CASSQDTGPEKLFF
TGCGCCAGCAGCCAAGATACGGGGCCGGAAAAACTGTTTTTT
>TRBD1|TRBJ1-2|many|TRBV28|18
CASSSGQGPRPGIYGYTF
TGTGCCAGCAGTTCCGGACAGGGGCCGCGCCCGGGAATCTATGGCTACACCTTC
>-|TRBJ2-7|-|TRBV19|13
CACSIGWGYEQYF
TGTGCCTGTAGTATTGGGTGGGGCTACGAGCAGTACTTC
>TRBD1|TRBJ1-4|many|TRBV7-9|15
CASSIPGQGNEKLFF
TGTGCCAGCAGCATTCCGGGACAGGGGAATGAAAAACTGTTTTTT
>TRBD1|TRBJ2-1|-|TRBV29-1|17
CSVEPGQGGGRYNEQFF
TGCAGCGTTGAACCGGGACAGGGAGGGGGTCGGTACAATGAGCAGTTCTTC
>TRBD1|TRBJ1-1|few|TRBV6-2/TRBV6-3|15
CASSYSIQGRTEAFF
TGTGCCAGCAGTTACTCGATACAGGGGAGAACTGAAGCTTTCTTT
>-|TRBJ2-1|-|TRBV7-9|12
CASSLLYNERFF
TGTGCCAGCAGCCTCCTTTACAATGAGCGGTTCTTC
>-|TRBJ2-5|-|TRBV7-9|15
CASSLARSGEETQYF
TGTGCCAGCAGCTTAGCGCGGTCAGGGGAAGAGACCCAGTACTTC
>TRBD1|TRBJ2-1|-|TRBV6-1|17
CASSEAGQGYSYNEQFF
TGTGCCAGCAGTGAAGCGGGACAGGGGTACTCCTACAATGAGCAGTTCTTC
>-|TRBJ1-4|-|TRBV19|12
CASSMFGEKLFF
TGTGCCAGTAGTATGTTCGGTGAAAAACTGTTTTTT
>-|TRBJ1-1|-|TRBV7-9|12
CASRKGPHEAFF
TGTGCCAGCAGAAAGGGACCCCATGAAGCTTTCTTT
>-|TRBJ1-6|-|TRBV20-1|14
CSARDPPGNSPLHF
TGCAGTGCTAGAGATCCCCCAGGGAATTCACCCCTCCACTTT
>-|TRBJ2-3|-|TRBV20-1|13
CSASEEVADTQYF
TGCAGTGCTAGCGAAGAGGTGGCAGATACGCAGTATTTT
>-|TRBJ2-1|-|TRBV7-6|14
CASSLYETQGEQFF
TGTGCCAGCAGCTTATACGAGACGCAGGGTGAGCAGTTCTTC
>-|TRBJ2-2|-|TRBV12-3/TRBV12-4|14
CASSMTSATGELFF
TGTGCCAGCAGTATGACTAGTGCCACCGGGGAGCTGTTTTTT
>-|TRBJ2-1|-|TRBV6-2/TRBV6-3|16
CASSPLSDPIYNEQFF
TGTGCCAGCAGTCCCCTCTCAGATCCAATATACAATGAGCAGTTCTTC
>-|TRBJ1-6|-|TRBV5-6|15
CASSSGLLLNSPLHF
TGTGCCAGCAGCTCGGGGCTTCTCCTCAATTCACCCCTCCACTTT
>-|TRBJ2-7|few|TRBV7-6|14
CASSLVSASYEQYF
TGTGCCAGCAGCTTAGTTTCGGCCTCCTACGAGCAGTACTTC
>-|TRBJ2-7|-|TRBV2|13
CAISQGRWDEQYF
TGTGCCATTTCGCAGGGCAGGTGGGACGAGCAGTACTTC
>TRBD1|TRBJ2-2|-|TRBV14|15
CASSQLDRGTGELFF
TGTGCCAGCAGCCAACTAGACAGGGGCACCGGGGAGCTGTTTTTT
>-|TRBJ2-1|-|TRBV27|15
CASSRGGEGVNEQFF
TGTGCCAGCAGTCGAGGGGGAGAAGGGGTCAATGAGCAGTTCTTC
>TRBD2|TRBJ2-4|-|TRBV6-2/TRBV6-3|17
CASSLRGGLGAKNIQYF
TGTGCCAGCAGCCTCCGGGGGGGGCTTGGGGCCAAAAACATTCAGTACTTC
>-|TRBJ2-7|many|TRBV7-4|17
CASSFSWGVVGTYEQYF
TGTGCCAGCAGCTTCTCATGGGGTGTGGTAGGAACCTACGAGCAGTACTTC
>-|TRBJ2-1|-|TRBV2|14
CVANRGASYNEQFF
TGTGTTGCGAATCGGGGGGCTTCTTACAATGAGCAGTTCTTC
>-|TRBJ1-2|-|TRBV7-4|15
CASSFPSGGDSGYTF
TGTGCCAGCAGCTTCCCATCCGGGGGTGATAGTGGCTACACCTTC
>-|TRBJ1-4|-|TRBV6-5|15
CASSYSGPTNEKLFF
TGTGCCAGCAGTTACTCGGGGCCAACTAATGAAAAACTGTTTTTT
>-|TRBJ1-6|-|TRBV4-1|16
CASSHQRDSYNSPLHF
TGCGCCAGCAGCCACCAACGCGACTCCTATAATTCACCCCTCCACTTT
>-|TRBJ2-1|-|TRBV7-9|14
CACTQRSGASEQFF
TGTGCCTGTACTCAACGGAGTGGGGCATCGGAGCAGTTCTTC
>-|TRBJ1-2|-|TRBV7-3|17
CASSLSVSGREGYGYTF
TGTGCCAGCAGCTTATCCGTCTCGGGCCGAGAGGGCTATGGCTACACCTTC
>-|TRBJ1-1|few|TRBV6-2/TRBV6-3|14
CASRAWDMNTEAFF
TGTGCCAGCAGGGCATGGGATATGAACACTGAAGCTTTCTTT
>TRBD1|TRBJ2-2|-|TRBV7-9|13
CASSSDRAGELFF
TGTGCCAGCAGCTCCGACAGGGCCGGGGAGCTGTTTTTT
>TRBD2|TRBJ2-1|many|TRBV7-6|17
CASSLEASGGSYNEQFF
TGTGCCAGCAGCTTAGAAGCTAGCGGGGGCTCCTACAATGAGCAGTTCTTC
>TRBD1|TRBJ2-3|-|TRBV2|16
CASSERDSRSTDTQYF
TGTGCCAGCAGCGAACGGGACAGCAGAAGCACAGATACGCAGTATTTT
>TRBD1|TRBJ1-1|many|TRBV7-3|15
CASSPERGGGTEAFF
TGTGCCAGCAGCCCCGAGCGAGGGGGCGGCACTGAAGCTTTCTTT
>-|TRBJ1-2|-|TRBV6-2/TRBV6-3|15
CASSSRPETAYGYTF
TGTGCCAGCTCTTCACGCCCGGAAACGGCCTATGGCTACACCTTC
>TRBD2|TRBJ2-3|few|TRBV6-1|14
CASTRLAATDTQYF
TGTGCCAGCACCCGACTAGCGGCCACAGATACGCAGTATTTT
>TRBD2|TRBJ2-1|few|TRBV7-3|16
CASSLKGAGGYNEQFF
TGTGCCAGCAGCTTAAAGGGAGCGGGGGGCTACAATGAGCAGTTCTTC
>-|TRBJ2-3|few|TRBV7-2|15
CASSRGAQRTDTQYF
TGTGCCAGCAGCCGGGGGGCCCAGCGCACAGATACGCAGTATTTT
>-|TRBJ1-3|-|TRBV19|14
CASSMWGPGNTIYF
TGTGCCAGTAGTATGTGGGGACCTGGAAACACCATATATTTT
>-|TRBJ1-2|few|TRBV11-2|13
CASSPLAWYGYTF
TGTGCCAGCAGCCCCCTAGCATGGTATGGCTACACCTTC
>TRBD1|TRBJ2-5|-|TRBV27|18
CASSLSTGGPSVAETQYF
TGTGCCAGCAGTTTATCGACAGGGGGCCCATCTGTGGCAGAGACCCAGTACTTC
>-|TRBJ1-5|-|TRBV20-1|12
CSARLSNQPQHF
TGCAGTGCCCGGCTGTCCAATCAGCCCCAGCATTTT
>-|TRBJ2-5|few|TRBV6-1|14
CASSEGDRQETQYF
TGTGCCAGCAGTGAAGGGGATAGACAGGAGACCCAGTACTTC